The rows below give T cell receptor beta chains drawn from one sample of a study of T cells in Graves' hyperthyroidism and ophthalmopathy. TCRdb passed the multiplex PCR reads through MiXCR, listing each CDR3 protein once. The table includes 400,000 to 500,000 distinct CDR3 sequences, about 13% detected once. What was sequenced was blood. These receptors all stem from a woman younger than 30 with Graves' hyperthyroidism. Each CDR3 is given with its conserved first and last residue. A D gene is named only where the DNA matches it firmly. Clone size is not always given. Where it is, it says once, few, many or a class for expanded clones.

d_call	clone_size	j_call	v_call	cdr3_nt	cdr3_aa
TRBD2	-	TRBJ2-1	TRBV30	TGTGCCTGGACTCTAGGCGGGAGTAGCAATGAGCAGTTCTTC	CAWTLGGSSNEQFF
-	many	TRBJ1-2	TRBV12-3/TRBV12-4	TGTGCCAGCAGCCTAACGGGCTATGGCTACACCTTC	CASSLTGYGYTF
-	-	TRBJ2-3	TRBV12-5	TGTGCTAGTGGTTTGTCCAACGGCTCTAAGACTCGCACAGATACGCAGTATTTT	CASGLSNGSKTRTDTQYF
-	few	TRBJ1-4	TRBV7-2	TGTGCCAGCAGCTTAGTGAACGATGAAAAACTGTTTTTT	CASSLVNDEKLFF
-	-	TRBJ2-7	TRBV30	TGTGCCTGGAGTGTTAGATCCGAGCAGTACTTC	CAWSVRSEQYF
-	-	TRBJ2-5	TRBV4-2	TGTGCCAGCAGCCAAGGTGACGACGGGACGGGGCAAGAGACCCAGTACTTC	CASSQGDDGTGQETQYF
-	many	TRBJ2-5	TRBV11-2	TGTGCCAGCATCCGCAACGCGGAGGGGCGAGAGACCCAGTACTTC	CASIRNAEGRETQYF
-	-	TRBJ2-3	TRBV19	TGTGCCAGTAGTATTTTCCCCATTGCCACAGATACGCAGTATTTT	CASSIFPIATDTQYF
TRBD2	few	TRBJ2-7	TRBV19	TGTGCCAGTAGCCGCTCTAGCGGGGCCTCCTACGAGCAGTACTTC	CASSRSSGASYEQYF
-	many	TRBJ2-3	TRBV11-2	TGTGCCAGCAGCTTAGCGGGAGAATTTACAGATACGCAGTATTTT	CASSLAGEFTDTQYF
TRBD2	many	TRBJ2-7	TRBV20-1	TGCAGTGCTAGGGGACTAGCGGGAAAAGAGCAGTACTTC	CSARGLAGKEQYF
-	many	TRBJ2-3	TRBV11-2	TGTGCCAGCAGCTTGCTCAGTAAAGCAGATACGCAGTATTTT	CASSLLSKADTQYF
-	few	TRBJ1-1	TRBV20-1	TGCAGTGCTAGTCGGGAGGCCGTCGGCACTGAAGCTTTCTTT	CSASREAVGTEAFF
-	many	TRBJ2-7	TRBV28	TGTGCCAGCAGCACAACAGGGGAGGGCGACTACGAGCAGTACTTC	CASSTTGEGDYEQYF
-	-	TRBJ2-1	TRBV10-3	TGTGCCATCAGTGAGTTGTGGGACGACAGCCACAATGAGCAGTTCTTC	CAISELWDDSHNEQFF
-	many	TRBJ1-1	TRBV6-1	TGTGCCAGCAGTGTTAGGGAGGACACTGAAGCTTTCTTT	CASSVREDTEAFF
-	many	TRBJ1-2	TRBV12-3/TRBV12-4	TGTGCCAGCAGCTTAGGCGGATCCTATGGCTACACCTTC	CASSLGGSYGYTF
-	-	TRBJ2-7	TRBV2	TGTGCCAGCATGGGGACGTTTAGCTCCTACGAGCAGTACTTC	CASMGTFSSYEQYF
-	few	TRBJ2-1	TRBV19	TGTGCCAGTAGTATAGACGGGCCGGCGACCTCCTACAATGAGCAGTTCTTC	CASSIDGPATSYNEQFF
TRBD1	many	TRBJ2-7	TRBV6-6	TGTGCCAGCAGTTACTCGGTCCCGGGACAGGGCTACGAGCAGTACTTC	CASSYSVPGQGYEQYF
TRBD1	-	TRBJ1-2	TRBV12-3/TRBV12-4	TGTGCCAGCAGGCGGGACAGGGGGAATGGCTACACCTTC	CASRRDRGNGYTF
TRBD2	many	TRBJ2-5	TRBV18	TGTGCCAGCTCACCACCGACTAGCGGGACACGAGAGACCCAGTACTTC	CASSPPTSGTRETQYF
TRBD2	few	TRBJ2-3	TRBV6-2/TRBV6-3	TGTGCCAGCAGCCAGGGACTAGCGGGAGGACCAGATACGCAGTATTTT	CASSQGLAGGPDTQYF
TRBD1	few	TRBJ1-1	TRBV29-1	TGCAGCGCCGAACAGGGGATGATGAACACTGAAGCTTTCTTT	CSAEQGMMNTEAFF
-	many	TRBJ2-3	TRBV12-3/TRBV12-4	TGTGCCAGCCTGTCCGGGGCCCACTCCCTCACAGATACGCAGTATTTT	CASLSGAHSLTDTQYF
-	many	TRBJ1-1	TRBV30	TGTGCCTGGAGTAGACAGTCAAACACTGAAGCTTTCTTT	CAWSRQSNTEAFF
-	many	TRBJ1-6	TRBV27	TGTGCCAGCAGTTTTTACAATAATTCACCCCTCCACTTT	CASSFYNNSPLHF
-	few	TRBJ1-2	TRBV19	TGTGCCAGTAGTACCTCGAGTCATGGCTACACCTTC	CASSTSSHGYTF
-	many	TRBJ2-7	TRBV30	TGTGCCTTTTCGTTACCAAATACCTACGAGCAGTACTTC	CAFSLPNTYEQYF
-	few	TRBJ1-5	TRBV30	TGTGCCTGGAGTCGGGACAGCAATCAGCCCCAGCATTTT	CAWSRDSNQPQHF
-	-	TRBJ2-7	TRBV28	TGTGCCAGCCAGTTCCCCGCGGTTTCCGGCGAGCAGTACTTC	CASQFPAVSGEQYF